The text below deals with one T cell receptor beta chain. Each recovered donor of Cohort 3 presented with two negative PCRs, clearance, or symptom resolution. The sample is drawn from a study of blood T cell repertoires in COVID-19. J gave up 4 bases and V 0 bases, and 12 bases lay outside the gene matches. This CDR3 is built from 17 residues. Germline V gives CDR1 SGHRS, CDR2 YFSETQ. In the original workflow: Reference gene primer amplification gave nucleated cell count estimates. Clones were sequenced by immunoSEQ multiplex PCR, and TCRdb holds only the in-frame ones, with some missing. For V, J and clone size, that table is used; D and trimming come from the DNA. Among about 440,000 clones, 90% were seen once, and the ten largest hold about 0.6%.

This TCR was recovered from a man in his late teens or twenties who had recovered from COVID-19. This chain connects TRBV5-1 to TRBJ1-2, with 7 nucleotides matching TRBD1. Sample: PBMCs or T cells enriched from blood (not recorded which). CDR3 loop: CASSLASPGQRGYGYTF. The CDR3 nucleotides are TGCGCCAGCAGCTTGGCGAGCCCGGGACAGAGGGGCTATGGCTACACCTTC.